Sequencing of this TCR beta chain was carried out in a study of control samples from healthy donors and cancer patients. Using immunoSEQ multiplex PCR, the repertoire was profiled, and TCRdb retains in-frame clones only, with some absent. Among 120,000 or so clones listed, approximately 92% were seen once. The CDR3 covers 15 residues. The germline V gene encodes CDR1 SGHDT and CDR2 YYEEEE. V gave up 4 bases and J gave up 4 bases, with 17 bases separating them. This TCR was recovered from a man older than 75 with head and neck cancer. Sequencing was performed on PBMCs. The J gene is TRBJ2-5, the V gene TRBV5-6; tentatively, D is TRBD1 or TRBD2 (5 bases each). The CDR3 DNA sequence: TGTGCCAGCAGCCCCGCAGGGAGCCTCAGAGAGACCCAGTACTTC. This gives the protein CASSPAGSLRETQYF. Based on the CDR3 plus reference TRBV5-6 and TRBJ2-5, the full variable domain is DAGVTQSPTHLIKTRGQQVTLRCSPKSGHDTVSWYQQALGQGPQFIFQYYEEEERQRGNFPDRFSGHQFPNYSSELNVNALLLGDSALYLCASSPAGSLRETQYFGPGTRLLVL.